A selection of T cell receptor beta chains follows, all from one sample in a study of cytomegalovirus exposure and HLA in healthy donors. TCRdb keeps only in-frame clones here, not all; method: immunoSEQ multiplex PCR. This sample has fewer than 180,000 clones, with approximately 60% found just once. Sequenced: PBMCs. The receptors derive from a woman aged 60-75 years in good health and CMV-seropositive. CDR3s include the opening cysteine and the closing phenylalanine or tryptophan. D genes are given only for firm matches. Size is omitted from some rows. Given values are once, few, many or a class for expanded clones.

v_gene,j_gene,d_gene,abundance,CDR3nt,CDR3aa
TRBV5-1,TRBJ1-2,-,-,TGCGCCAGCAGCATTACTACTGGCTGGGACAAGATCTATGGCTACACCTTC,CASSITTGWDKIYGYTF
TRBV29-1,TRBJ2-7,TRBD2,once,TGCAGCGTTACTAGCGGGAGCCCCGAGCAGTACTTC,CSVTSGSPEQYF
TRBV5-4,TRBJ2-7,TRBD2,-,TGTGCCAGCAGCCCGCTAGCGGGAGGGCCGAACGAGCAGTACTTC,CASSPLAGGPNEQYF
TRBV5-8,TRBJ1-4,TRBD1,-,TGTGCCAGCAGCTACGGGACAGGGGTTGAAAAACTGTTTTTT,CASSYGTGVEKLFF
TRBV30,TRBJ2-2,-,-,TGTGCCTGGAGTGGCAGCGCTACGAACACCGGGGAGCTGTTTTTT,CAWSGSATNTGELFF
TRBV5-1,TRBJ2-5,-,few,TGCGCCAGCAGCTTGGTGGGGACACCTAAAGAGACCCAGTACTTC,CASSLVGTPKETQYF
TRBV28,TRBJ2-1,-,few,TGTGCCAGCAGTTTCAGTCACAATGAGCAGTTCTTC,CASSFSHNEQFF
TRBV19,TRBJ1-2,-,-,TGTGCCAGTAGTCCGAGCCTCGACAGATCTAACTATGGCTACACCTTC,CASSPSLDRSNYGYTF
TRBV25-1,TRBJ1-3,TRBD1,-,TGTGCCAGCAGTGAATGGGACAGGGGATTTGCTGGAAACACCATATATTTT,CASSEWDRGFAGNTIYF
TRBV9,TRBJ2-1,-,few,TGTGCCAGCGGGAGCGACCATGAGCAGTTCTTC,CASGSDHEQFF
TRBV7-3,TRBJ2-5,-,-,TGTGCCAGCAGCTTAAGACGCGGGGAGACCCAGTACTTC,CASSLRRGETQYF
TRBV19,TRBJ2-1,TRBD2,-,TGTGCCAGTAGTGTGAGACTAGCGGGACTTCAGTTCTTC,CASSVRLAGLQFF
TRBV30,TRBJ2-2,-,few,TGTGCCTGGAGTACCTCCAGGATCTTGGGGAACACCGGGGAGCTGTTTTTT,CAWSTSRILGNTGELFF
TRBV5-1,TRBJ2-2,-,-,TGCGCCAGCTCGTATCAGGCCGGGAGCGCCGGGGAGCTGTTTTTT,CASSYQAGSAGELFF
TRBV12-5,TRBJ2-5,TRBD2,-,TGTGCTAGTGGTTTGGGCTCTCCAACTAGCGCCCAAGAGACCCAGTACTTC,CASGLGSPTSAQETQYF
TRBV7-9,TRBJ2-1,-,-,TGTGCCAGCAGCTCTCGCCTAGCGAGGAATGAGCAGTTCTTC,CASSSRLARNEQFF
TRBV5-1,TRBJ1-1,-,-,TGCGCCAGCAGCTTGTCGGACACCGGCCAAGCTTTCTTT,CASSLSDTGQAFF
TRBV4-2,TRBJ2-5,-,-,TGTGCCAGCAGCCAAGATGGGGCAGAACAAGAGACCCAGTACTTC,CASSQDGAEQETQYF
TRBV9,TRBJ1-1,-,-,TGTGCCAGCAGCGTAGCAGCGGGAGGGGGGGAAGCTTTCTTT,CASSVAAGGGEAFF
TRBV28,TRBJ1-5,TRBD1,-,TGTGCCAGCAGTTTACAGGGGGCGCTTAATCAGCCCCAGCATTTT,CASSLQGALNQPQHF
TRBV6-6,TRBJ1-1,-,-,TGTGCCAGCAGTTACGGTCAGGCAGGAGAAGCTTTCTTT,CASSYGQAGEAFF
TRBV4-3,TRBJ2-7,-,-,TGCGCCAGCAGCCAAGATAGGCGACTAACGAACTACGAGCAGTACTTC,CASSQDRRLTNYEQYF
TRBV6-6,TRBJ2-7,-,-,TGTGCCAGCACCAGCCGGACTGCTCATAGGTACGAGCAGTACTTC,CASTSRTAHRYEQYF
TRBV18,TRBJ2-1,-,-,TGTGCCAGCTCACCGGTAGGGGGAAAGGGTGAGCAGTTCTTC,CASSPVGGKGEQFF
TRBV5-6,TRBJ2-7,TRBD1,few,TGTGCCAGCAGCTATGACAGGGCGACCTACGAGCAGTACTTC,CASSYDRATYEQYF
TRBV27,TRBJ2-5,-,-,TGTGCCAGCAGCATTGGGGGGACAGCACAAGAGACCCAGTACTTC,CASSIGGTAQETQYF
TRBV28,TRBJ1-2,TRBD1,-,TGTGCCAGCAGTCACAGGACAGGGGCTCCTTATGGCTACACCTTC,CASSHRTGAPYGYTF
TRBV5-1,TRBJ2-5,TRBD1,once,TGCGCCAGCAGTGGACAGGGATCAGAGACCCAGTACTTC,CASSGQGSETQYF
TRBV7-9,TRBJ1-5,-,-,TGTGCCAGCAGCTTAGCGCAGGGGTCGGGGCAGCCCCAGCATTTT,CASSLAQGSGQPQHF
TRBV7-8,TRBJ1-2,TRBD1,-,TGTGCCAGCAGCTTATCGACAGGGCTTGGCTACACCTTC,CASSLSTGLGYTF
TRBV2,TRBJ1-2,TRBD1,-,TGTGCCAGCAGTGAGGGACAGGGCTATGGCTACACCTTC,CASSEGQGYGYTF
TRBV9,TRBJ2-2,-,-,TGTGCCAGCAGCGTAAGGGGTGCGGGGCCCGGGGAGCTGTTTTTT,CASSVRGAGPGELFF
TRBV7-2,TRBJ2-6,TRBD1,-,TGTGCCAGCAGCTTCTCCGGGACAGGCTACTACTCTGGGGCCAACGTCCTGACTTTC,CASSFSGTGYYSGANVLTF
TRBV6-1,TRBJ2-5,-,-,TGTGCCAGCAGTGTCGGTGGTGTTCGTAGAACCCAGTACTTC,CASSVGGVRRTQYF
TRBV6-4,TRBJ1-1,-,-,TGTGCCAGCAGTGACTCGATCGGGGGTGGCACTGAAGCTTTCTTT,CASSDSIGGGTEAFF
TRBV7-2,TRBJ2-1,TRBD1,-,TGTGCCAGCAGCTCACAGGGGTATCGAGGCGGCAATGAGCAGTTCTTC,CASSSQGYRGGNEQFF
TRBV6-5,TRBJ1-1,TRBD1,few,TGTGCCAGCAGCCCTCGACAGGGAGGCGGCACTGAAGCTTTCTTT,CASSPRQGGGTEAFF
TRBV19,TRBJ2-4,TRBD2,-,TGTGCCAGTTCTAGCGGGACCGCTTGGGAAGCCAAAAACATTCAGTACTTC,CASSSGTAWEAKNIQYF
TRBV2,TRBJ1-2,-,-,TGTGCCAGCAGCCTGGCCGAGGGAGGGCGGGATGGCTACACCTTC,CASSLAEGGRDGYTF
TRBV29-1,TRBJ2-1,TRBD1,few,TGCAGCGTTGGTCAACAGGGGGCGGTGAATGAGCAGTTCTTC,CSVGQQGAVNEQFF
TRBV15,TRBJ2-2,-,-,TGTGCCACCAGCAGAGGAGGGAGCGGGGAGCTGTTTTTT,CATSRGGSGELFF
TRBV7-2,TRBJ1-4,-,-,TGTGCCAGCAGCTTTGACGCCGTGGGGAGGGGGGATGAAAAACTGTTTTTT,CASSFDAVGRGDEKLFF
TRBV25-1,TRBJ2-5,TRBD1,-,TGTGCCAGCAGTGAATATTTGACAGGGTCGTACCAAGAGACCCAGTACTTC,CASSEYLTGSYQETQYF
TRBV4-1,TRBJ1-3,-,few,TGCGCCAGCAGCCAAGAAGACAGCTCTGGAAACACCATATATTTT,CASSQEDSSGNTIYF
TRBV6-5,TRBJ1-4,TRBD1,-,TGTGCCAGCAGCCCGACAGGGGCTAATGAAAAACTGTTTTTT,CASSPTGANEKLFF
TRBV4-1,TRBJ1-5,-,-,TGCGCCAGCAGCCCCAGGCAGGCCAGCAATCAGCCCCAGCATTTT,CASSPRQASNQPQHF
TRBV2,TRBJ2-1,TRBD2,few,TGTGCCAGCAGTACAAGCGGGGGTTCCTACAATGAGCAGTTCTTC,CASSTSGGSYNEQFF
TRBV28,TRBJ1-2,-,once,TGTGCCAGCAGTTTAATAAGGGGCGCGGGCTACACCTTC,CASSLIRGAGYTF
TRBV28,TRBJ1-5,-,-,TGTGCCAGCAGTACAGGAATTCTCAATCAGCCCCAGCATTTT,CASSTGILNQPQHF
TRBV4-3,TRBJ2-1,TRBD1,-,TGCGCCAGCAGCCAAGCCGGGACAGGGGGAAACGAGCAGTTCTTC,CASSQAGTGGNEQFF
TRBV7-3,TRBJ2-3,TRBD2,-,TGTGCCAGCAGATCTAGCGGGAGTGGTGATACGCAGTATTTT,CASRSSGSGDTQYF
TRBV7-9,TRBJ2-5,TRBD2,-,TGTGCCAGCAGCCGAGGGACTACTCAAGAGACCCAGTACTTC,CASSRGTTQETQYF
TRBV11-2,TRBJ2-5,TRBD1,-,TGTGCCAGCAGCCCGGGACAGTTGGAGACCCAGTACTTC,CASSPGQLETQYF
TRBV15,TRBJ2-4,TRBD1,-,TGTGCCACCAGCAGAGAGCGACAGGGTAAAAACATTCAGTACTTC,CATSRERQGKNIQYF
TRBV28,TRBJ2-7,TRBD1,-,TGTGCCAGCAGTTCCCCGGACAGGGTCGGCTACGAGCAGTACTTC,CASSSPDRVGYEQYF
TRBV6-1,TRBJ1-3,-,-,TGTGCCAGCAGGCTGACAGTGACTGGAAACACCATATATTTT,CASRLTVTGNTIYF
TRBV6-1,TRBJ1-3,-,-,TGTGCCAGCACCCTGTGGCCCTCTGGAAACACCATATATTTT,CASTLWPSGNTIYF
TRBV27,TRBJ1-1,TRBD1,-,TGTGCCAGCACCAAGGTGACGGACAGGTTGAACACTGAAGCTTTCTTT,CASTKVTDRLNTEAFF
TRBV4-3,TRBJ2-2,-,-,TGCGCCAGCAGCCAGCGCACAGGGCGCGCCACCGGGGAGCTGTTTTTT,CASSQRTGRATGELFF